Each of the 10 T cell receptor beta chains below was sequenced from the same sample in a study of blood T cell repertoires in COVID-19. TCRdb's table, derived via immunoSEQ multiplex PCR, lists solely in-frame clones and lacks some. This table holds about 400,000 clones, roughly 90% found once. Sequencing used peripheral blood. The receptors stem from a man aged 35 to 55 with acute or convalescent COVID-19.

The chain joins TRBV7-2 to TRBJ2-1; the D is unclear. Trimming stripped 5 bases from V and 9 bases from J, with 20 bases between. This CDR3 is 15 amino acids long. Germline values: CDR1 SGHTA, CDR2 FQGNSA. As DNA, the CDR3 is TGTGCCAGCAGCGTGTTTTCGACCCCGGGTGGTGAGCAGTTCTTC. Amino acids: CASSVFSTPGGEQFF.

V usage is TRBV10-1 and J usage is TRBJ2-3; the D is unclear. With 6 bases removed from V and 8 bases from J, the gap between germline ends came to 12 bases. Germline-derived CDR1 and CDR2 are WNHNN and SYGVQD (reference sequence). The CDR3 has 12 residues. The CDR3: CASRGSSGTQYF. Here the CDR3 DNA reads TGCGCCAGCAGAGGAAGTTCGGGTACGCAGTATTTT.

This clone came up a few times. The chain couples TRBV6-1 to TRBJ2-1; D perhaps matches TRBD1 (6 bases). V shed 0 bases and J shed 5 bases, with 17 bases lying between them. The CDR3 is 17 residues long. Germline assignment: CDR1 MNHNS and CDR2 SASEGT. The CDR3 loop reads CASSEAPPGHLDNEQFF. CDR3 DNA: TGTGCCAGCAGTGAAGCGCCCCCGGGACACCTTGACAATGAGCAGTTCTTC.

The V and J genes are TRBV18 and TRBJ2-1; perhaps TRBD2 as D (6 bases). Deletions cut 6 bases from V and 6 bases from J, with 18 bases between. CDR1 is KGHSH and CDR2 is LQKENI in the germline V gene. This CDR3 contains 15 residues. CDR3: CASSRGGTEGNEQFF. The CDR3 DNA sequence: TGTGCCAGCTCGCGAGGAGGGACCGAGGGCAATGAGCAGTTCTTC.

The chain has TRBV6-5 and TRBJ2-7; D is perhaps TRBD1 (7 bases). The germline V gene encodes CDR1 MNHEY and CDR2 SVGAGI. Trimming removed 6 bases from V and 1 base from J, with 13 bases in between. The CDR3 consists of 14 residues. This CDR3 reads CASRGRGESYEQYF. CDR3 nucleotide sequence: TGTGCCAGCAGGGGCAGGGGGGAGTCCTACGAGCAGTACTTC.

The chain carries TRBV28 and TRBJ1-2, with D perhaps matching TRBD1 (5 bases). Germline CDR1 MDHEN, CDR2 SYDVKM. This CDR3 region has 15 residues. V lost 6 bases and J 3 bases, leaving 17 bases between the germline ends. This CDR3 reads CASSPPLDSHYGYTF. DNA for the CDR3: TGTGCCAGCAGCCCACCCCTTGACAGCCACTATGGCTACACCTTC.

The V and J genes are TRBV28 and TRBJ2-7, with TRBD1 matching 7 bases. The V gene end was trimmed by 3 bases and the J gene end by 0 bases; junction bases not matched to a gene: 5. Germline assignment: CDR1 MDHEN and CDR2 SYDVKM. This CDR3 has 15 residues. CDR3 in amino acids: CASSLGTESSYEQYF. CDR3 coding DNA: TGTGCCAGCAGTTTGGGGACAGAAAGCTCCTACGAGCAGTACTTC. The complete variable domain, with remaining parts taken from reference TRBV28 and TRBJ2-7, reads DVKVTQSSRYLVKRTGEKVFLECVQDMDHENMFWYRQDPGLGLRLIYFSYDVKMKEKGDIPEGYSVSREKKERFSLILESASTNQTSMYLCASSLGTESSYEQYFGPGTRLTVT.

The chain recombines TRBV28 with TRBJ2-4, with TRBD1 identical over 7 bases. V lost 4 bases to trimming and J lost 6 bases; unmatched junction nucleotides: 9. The CDR3 is 15 amino acids. Germline CDR1 is MDHEN and CDR2 is SYDVKM. CDR3 DNA: TGTGCCAGCAGTTCCCTGAGGGGGCTGCGAAACATTCAGTACTTC. It encodes CASSSLRGLRNIQYF.

The rearrangement links TRBV27 to TRBJ1-1; perhaps TRBD1 as D (6 bases). This CDR3 comprises 15 residues. Trimming left V 5 bases short and J 1 base short, with 14 bases between. The germline V gene encodes CDR1 MNHEY and CDR2 SMNVEV (reference sequence). CDR3 in DNA: TGTGCCAGCAGTCCCAGGACAGATTCGAACACTGAAGCTTTCTTT. Its protein product is CASSPRTDSNTEAFF.

The V call is TRBV14, the J call TRBJ2-3; TRBD2 aligns across 7 bases. Germline V CDR1 and CDR2: SGHDN, FVKESK. Losses at the gene ends were 3 bases for V and 8 bases for J; bases not matched to a gene: 20. This CDR3 is 18 amino acids long. CDR3 in DNA: TGTGCCAGCAGCCAGGATTCAGTGGGACTACGACTGAGGCGTACGCAGTATTTT. It specifies CASSQDSVGLRLRRTQYF.